The 18 T cell receptor beta chains in this list originate from one sample, sequenced in a study of prognosis after radiotherapy for stage I lung cancer. Genomic DNA was subjected to two-round multiplex PCR for amplification of TCR beta CDR3. The first round of PCR was done with primers that matched each TRBV and TRBJ gene. TCRdb independently ran MiXCR on the multiplex PCR reads; one entry per CDR3 protein. This table has 30,000 to 35,000 distinct CDR3 sequences, 40% to 55% appearing once. Specimen: PBMCs, collected before or after stereotactic body radiation therapy (not recorded which). The source of these receptors is a donor at least 50 years old with non-small cell lung cancer.

This clonotype is labeled as medium-sized. The V call is TRBV6-1, the J call TRBJ2-7, with TRBD1 matching 11 bases. Germline V gene lookup returns CDR1 MNHNS and CDR2 SASEGT. This CDR3 has 17 amino acids. Trimming at V came to 6 bases and at J to 2 bases, leaving 12 bases not matched to a gene. The CDR3 spells CASSSGTGGKHPYEQYF. The CDR3 nucleotides are TGTGCCAGCAGCTCAGGGACAGGGGGTAAACATCCCTACGAGCAGTACTTC.

This clonotype was counted many times. The rearrangement links TRBV7-8 to TRBJ1-1; a weak D match, TRBD1 (6 bases). In germline, CDR1 is SGHVS, CDR2 FQNEAQ. V was cut by 0 bases and J by 10 bases, with 18 bases left in between. The CDR3 runs 15 residues. CDR3 DNA sequence: TGTGCCAGCAGCTTAGCCAACACTGGGACATCCCGAGCTTTCTTT. This encodes CASSLANTGTSRAFF.

This clonotype was detected only a few times. This may arise from a read error, as a much more abundant clone is one base away. The chain carries TRBV19 and TRBJ2-5, with D possibly matching TRBD2 (5 bases). The CDR3 covers 13 residues. Germline V gives CDR1 LNHDA, CDR2 SQIVND (reference sequence). Trimming removed 9 bases from V and 4 bases from J, with 15 bases in between. CDR3 in DNA: TGTGCCAGCATCCCCCTCGCGGGAGAGACCCAGTACTTC. This gives the protein CASIPLAGETQYF.

This clonotype appeared many times. CDR3 DNA sequence: TGTGCCAGCCAACAGGGGGGATCGAATGAGCAGTTCTTC. This codes for CASQQGGSNEQFF. The chain carries TRBV28 and TRBJ2-1, with TRBD1 matching 8 bases. The V gene end was trimmed by 8 bases and the J gene end by 7 bases; junction bases not matched to a gene: 7. Looked up from germline, CDR1 is MDHEN and CDR2 is SYDVKM. The CDR3 totals 13 residues. Together with reference TRBV28 and TRBJ2-1, the CDR3 gives the full variable domain: DVKVTQSSRYLVKRTGEKVFLECVQDMDHENMFWYRQDPGLGLRLIYFSYDVKMKEKGDIPEGYSVSREKKERFSLILESASTNQTSMYLCASQQGGSNEQFFGPGTRLTVL.

This clonotype was seen more than once but under ten times. V usage is TRBV5-8 and J usage is TRBJ2-1; 12 nucleotides align to TRBD2. The CDR3 is 16 residues long. The V gene end was trimmed by 1 base and the J gene end by 7 bases; junction bases not matched to a gene: 6. CDR1 is SGHTS and CDR2 is YDEGEE in the germline V gene. Written as DNA, the CDR3 is TGTGCCAGCAGCTTGCAGACTAGCGGGAGAACAAATGAGCAGTTCTTC. Its translation: CASSLQTSGRTNEQFF. Variable domain in full (rest from reference TRBV5-8 and TRBJ2-1): EAGVTQSPTHLIKTRGQQATLRCSPISGHTSVYWYQQALGLGLQFLLWYDEGEERNRGNFPPRFSGRQFPNYSSELNVNALELEDSALYLCASSLQTSGRTNEQFFGPGTRLTVL.

The chain couples TRBV28 to TRBJ2-7; D not resolved. Germline assignment: CDR1 MDHEN and CDR2 SYDVKM. This CDR3 is 12 amino acids long. Trimming took 1 base from V and 7 from J, leaving 8 bases between them. CDR3 region: CASSLYVVEQYF. In DNA form, the CDR3 reads TGTGCCAGCAGTTTATATGTGGTGGAGCAGTACTTC.

This chain connects TRBV20-1 to TRBJ1-2, with TRBD1 identical over 8 bases. The trim removed 6 bases at V and 2 bases at J, leaving 5 bases unmatched. CDR1 DFQATT and CDR2 SNEGSKA come from the germline V gene (reference sequence). The CDR3 loop spans 13 amino acids. CDR3 in amino acids: CSAGDRINYGYTF. As DNA, the CDR3 is TGCAGTGCCGGGGACAGGATAAACTATGGCTACACCTTC.

Points on this clonotype: The junction shows a germline mismatch at one end, possibly a read error. The chain couples TRBV11-3 to TRBJ2-7, with D possibly being TRBD1 (6 bases). Germline values: CDR1 SGHNT, CDR2 YENEEA. The CDR3 length is 13 residues. This CDR3 reads CASRLGDKYEQYF. The DNA of the CDR3 is TGTGCCAGCAGATTAGGGGACAAATACGAGCAGTACTTC.

This clonotype has at least ten counts. The chain links TRBV19 to TRBJ1-5, with 7 nucleotides matching TRBD1. The CDR3 extends over 15 amino acids. V was clipped by 8 bases and J by 0 bases; unmatched bases: 7. The germline V gene has CDR1 LNHDA and CDR2 SQIVND (reference sequence). The CDR3 reads CASRVQGNSNQPQHF. The CDR3 coding sequence is TGTGCCAGTCGGGTACAGGGGAATAGCAATCAGCCCCAGCATTTT.

This clonotype was seen many times. The V call is TRBV19, the J call TRBJ2-3; D call uncertain. Germline-derived CDR1 and CDR2 are LNHDA and SQIVND (reference sequence). V lost 1 base to trimming and J lost 2 bases, with 7 bases between them. The CDR3 length is 14 residues. The CDR3 sequence: CASSIGHTTDTQYF. CDR3 DNA: TGTGCCAGTAGTATAGGGCACACCACAGATACGCAGTATTTT.

The chain employs TRBV6-1 and TRBJ1-2; tentative D call: TRBD1 (6 bases). CDR3 size: 13 residues. Germline V gene sequence: CDR1 MNHNS, CDR2 SASEGT. V was pared by 5 bases and J by 5 bases, with 12 bases between. CDR3 loop: CASSQGLGYGYTF. CDR3 nucleotide sequence: TGTGCCAGCAGTCAGGGGCTAGGGTATGGCTACACCTTC.

The table lists this clonotype with many counts. The chain links TRBV29-1 to TRBJ2-2; no reliable D call. Germline lookup yields CDR1 SQVTM and CDR2 ANQGSEA. V dropped 7 bases and J dropped 2 bases, with 5 bases sitting between them. The CDR3 contains 11 residues. The CDR3 DNA follows: TGCAGCGCTTACAACACCGGGGAGCTGTTTTTT. Residues: CSAYNTGELFF.

The rearrangement uses TRBV11-2 and TRBJ2-3; weak D call: TRBD2 (6 bases). The V gene's germline CDR1 is SGHAT and CDR2 FQNNGV. Trimming removed 5 bases from V and 6 bases from J, with 15 bases in between. The CDR3 runs to 14 residues. The CDR3 is CASSPRGWDDTQYF. DNA for the CDR3: TGTGCCAGCAGCCCTCGGGGGTGGGACGATACGCAGTATTTT. The complete variable domain, with remaining parts taken from reference TRBV11-2 and TRBJ2-3, reads EAGVAQSPRYKIIEKRQSVAFWCNPISGHATLYWYQQILGQGPKLLIQFQNNGVVDDSQLPKDRFSAERLKGVDSTLKIQPAKLEDSAVYLCASSPRGWDDTQYFGPGTRLTVL.

This clonotype has only one observation. This rearrangement joins TRBV24-1 to TRBJ2-2; the D is unclear. The V gene's germline CDR1 is KGHDR and CDR2 SFDVKD. The CDR3 has 15 residues. Trimming cost V 7 bases and J 0 bases, with 11 bases left between them. The CDR3 loop is CATRPSASNTGELFF. CDR3 DNA sequence: TGTGCCACCAGACCGTCAGCATCGAACACCGGGGAGCTGTTTTTT.

The CDR3 here is CASSLALLATSTDTQYF. CDR3 bases: TGCGCCAGCAGCTTGGCGCTCTTGGCAACTAGCACAGATACGCAGTATTTT. The chain is built from TRBV5-1 and TRBJ2-3; no clear D. The V end was cut by 0 bases, the J end by 0 bases, with 14 bases between. The CDR3 is made up of 17 amino acids. Germline CDR1 and CDR2: SGHRS and YFSETQ.

In regard to this clonotype: At one boundary the junction diverges from the germline segment, which might be a read error. The gene calls are TRBV5-4 and TRBJ1-1, with D hard to call. The CDR3 loop spans 13 amino acids. CDR1 and CDR2 from the germline V gene are SGHNT and YYREEE (reference sequence). CDR3: CASTLRGGTEAFF. CDR3 coding DNA: TGTGCCAGCACCTTGCGGGGAGGGACTGAAGCTTTCTTT. Drawing the rest from reference TRBV5-4 and TRBJ1-1, the complete variable domain is ETGVTQSPTHLIKTRGQQVTLRCSSQSGHNTVSWYQQALGQGPQFIFQYYREEENGRGNFPPRFSGLQFPNYSSELNVNALELDDSALYLCASTLRGGTEAFFGQGTRLTVV.

This clonotype is medium-sized within its sample. The V and J genes are TRBV6-1 and TRBJ2-7; TRBD2 might be the D (7 bases). This CDR3 has 14 amino acids. The V gene lost 6 bases and the J gene lost 4 bases, with 16 bases spanning the gap. The germline V gene has CDR1 MNHNS and CDR2 SASEGT. The CDR3 bases are TGTGCCAGCAGCCAAAGGGGGGGATTGTACGAGCAGTACTTC. Its translation: CASSQRGGLYEQYF.

The rearrangement uses TRBV19 and TRBJ2-7, with 7 bases matching TRBD2. V lost 3 bases and J lost 3; bases outside the gene matches: 5. Germline V gene lookup returns CDR1 LNHDA and CDR2 SQIVND (reference sequence). This CDR3 comprises 14 residues. CDR3 nucleotides: TGTGCCAGTAGTATGTGTAGCGGGTACTACGAGCAGTACTTC. Translation gives CASSMCSGYYEQYF.